This T cell receptor beta chain appears in the sequencing data of a study of blood T cell repertoires in COVID-19 (dated by TCRdb to the early 2020s). Regarding the complete study: Collaborator samples came from the United States, Italy and Spain and covered acute and convalescent phases of COVID-19. A de-identified subject ID, COVID-19 status, age in years and sex were almost always included in the sample metadata. The samples were drawn from the first 160 participants of the ongoing ImmuneRACE study and from 1,254 subjects provided by 6 global collaborators. Subjects who had been exposed to COVID-19, were actively infected with it, or had recovered from it provided the deeply sampled blood TCRbeta repertoires that made up the dataset. The repertoires were made available in a free public database intended to serve as a resource for research on the immune response to SARS-CoV-2. HLA class I and class II types, where available, came from metadata supplied by the sample provider rather than from assay-based typing. The material from the prospective study consisted of cDNA or gDNA derived from T cells, B-cell-depleted T cells, or PBMCs.

TCRbeta CDR3 regions were amplified from genomic DNA using the immunoSEQ Assay, a bias-controlled multiplex PCR. The paper's data handling went like this. The number of nucleated cells in each sample was estimated by amplification of reference gene primers within the assay. Sequence reads were collapsed and filtered to measure the absolute abundance of every unique TCRbeta CDR3 rearrangement. For each sample, productive Simpson clonality was calculated as the square root of Simpson's diversity index across productive rearrangements. TCRdb obtained this table from immuneACCESS and retained in-frame rearrangements with V and J assigned. These tables miss some clones; where compared with another copy, unresolved V genes account for less than half of the shortfall, and the remainder is unexplained. D and trimming were read from the DNA, whereas the V and J calls and clone size are those reported in that table. The sample yields fewer than 250,000 clones; 65% to 90% were counted once. The ten largest clonotypes hold 8.5% to 9.5% of the sample.

About this clone: Its antigen is unknown. One end of the junction varies from germline; a read error may be responsible.

From the germline V gene, CDR1 is SGHDN and CDR2 is FVKESK. Inclusive of the bounding cysteine and phenylalanine, the CDR3 is 15 residues long. Only CDR3 DNA remains: 45 bases, in frame from the first base. Participants in the prospective study were aged roughly 18 to 95 years, lived in 20 to 25 United States geographic areas, and enrolled through a virtual design. Cohort assignment in the prospective study relied on participant-reported clinical history from a screening survey and a study questionnaire. In the prospective study, mobile phlebotomists collected whole blood, serum and a nasopharyngeal or oropharyngeal swab from each participant. Additional blood draws and questionnaires over an approximately 2-month period could optionally be provided by prospective study participants. Blood samples from the prospective study were shipped frozen or at room temperature prior to DNA extraction. The full study reports these points: The quantity of clinical and demographic metadata differed by source and by participant and was supplied without curation.

Input material: PBMCs or T cells enriched from blood (not recorded which). This receptor was taken from a woman in her fifties or sixties with acute COVID-19. The receptor chain draws on TRBV14 and TRBJ1-1; 6 matching bases give a weak D call of TRBD1. The CDR3: CASSRSGGANPEAFF. The nucleotides read TGTGCCAGCAGCCGAAGCGGGGGGGCGAACCCTGAAGCTTTCTTT.